These 21 T cell receptor beta chains came from one sample sequenced in a study of PD-1 blockade in classical Hodgkin lymphoma. The patients all showed relapse after autologous stem cell transplantation, while their brentuximab vedotin exposure varied. PBMCs were thawed, and CD8+ T cells were then isolated from them by magnetic negative selection. TCRdb's table, derived via immunoSEQ multiplex PCR, lists solely in-frame clones and lacks some. The sample lists more than 5,500 clones, nearly 55% occurring once. The starting material was CD8+ T cells from blood, obtained at baseline. These TCRs come from a human donor with classical Hodgkin lymphoma.

The genes are TRBV10-2 and TRBJ2-1; D gene ambiguous. The CDR3 sequence is 14 residues long. The germline V gene has CDR1 WSHSY and CDR2 SAAADI. Trimming took off 11 bases at V and 1 base at J, with 15 bases between the two ends. Written as DNA, the CDR3 is TGCGCCGCGTCGGAAGCAGTATCCTACAATGAGCAGTTCTTC. As protein: CAASEAVSYNEQFF.

CDR3 residues: CASSQGGGIYEQYF. CDR3 nucleotide sequence: TGCGCCAGCAGCCAAGGGGGTGGGATTTACGAGCAGTACTTC. This chain links TRBV4-1 with TRBJ2-7; D gene unclear. CDR3 length equals 14 residues. Germline CDR1 is MGHRA and CDR2 is YSYEKL. V gave up 1 base and J gave up 4 bases, with 11 bases separating them.

This chain uses TRBV7-2 with TRBJ2-1; D is unclear. Deletions cut 2 bases from V and 5 bases from J, with 13 bases between. The CDR3 length is 15 residues. Per the germline V gene, CDR1 is SGHTA and CDR2 is FQGNSA. As DNA, the CDR3 is TGTGCCAGCAGCTTATCCTATAGTGTGGACAATGAGCAGTTCTTC. It specifies CASSLSYSVDNEQFF.

In the case of this clone: At the DNA level, this CDR3 is encoded by other sequences in the same sample as well. The chain joins TRBV10-3 to TRBJ2-3; 10 bases fit TRBD2. This CDR3 comprises 15 residues. Germline V CDR1 and CDR2: ENHRY, SYGVKD. The V segment lost 3 bases and the J segment 5 bases; nucleotides outside the gene matches: 5. The DNA of the CDR3 is TGTGCCATCAGTGATCCTAGCGGGAGTAGAGATACGCAGTATTTT. Its translation is CAISDPSGSRDTQYF.

The chain recombines TRBV11-3 with TRBJ2-1, with 10 bases that match TRBD2. The CDR3 covers 17 residues. Germline loops: CDR1 SGHNT, CDR2 YENEEA. V lost 0 bases and J lost 3; bases outside the gene matches: 5. This CDR3 is CASSLDPTSGIYNEQFF. The CDR3, as DNA: TGTGCCAGCAGCTTAGATCCCACTAGCGGGATCTACAATGAGCAGTTCTTC.

The chain uses TRBV19 and TRBJ1-4; D gene unclear. Deletions cut 5 bases from V and 10 bases from J, with 14 bases between. From germline, CDR1 is LNHDA and CDR2 SQIVND (reference sequence). This CDR3 region has 13 residues. The CDR3 sequence is CASSFTPEGKLFF. Here the CDR3 DNA reads TGTGCCAGTAGTTTCACCCCGGAGGGAAAACTGTTTTTT.

The chain combines TRBV5-5 with TRBJ2-3, with D possibly matching TRBD1 (5 bases). The germline gives CDR1 SGHKS, CDR2 YYEKEE (reference sequence). Trimming cost V 3 bases and J 3 bases, with 14 bases left between them. This CDR3 spans 15 amino acids. As DNA, the CDR3 is TGTGCCAGCAGCTCCAGGGCAGGTTTAACAGATACGCAGTATTTT. As protein: CASSSRAGLTDTQYF. Looking up the rest from reference TRBV5-5 and TRBJ2-3 gives the full variable domain: DAGVTQSPTHLIKTRGQQVTLRCSPISGHKSVSWYQQVLGQGPQFIFQYYEKEERGRGNFPDRFSARQFPNYSSELNVNALLLGDSALYLCASSSRAGLTDTQYFGPGTRLTVL.

The chain carries TRBV28 and TRBJ2-7; D may match TRBD1 or TRBD2 (7 bases each). The CDR3 extends over 14 amino acids. With 5 bases removed from V and 5 bases from J, the gap between germline ends came to 16 bases. Germline CDR1 and CDR2: MDHEN and SYDVKM. The CDR3 loop reads CASSKGRGQNEQYF. DNA of the CDR3: TGTGCCAGCAGTAAGGGGAGGGGGCAGAACGAGCAGTACTTC. The entire variable domain, with the rest obtained from reference TRBV28 and TRBJ2-7, is as follows: DVKVTQSSRYLVKRTGEKVFLECVQDMDHENMFWYRQDPGLGLRLIYFSYDVKMKEKGDIPEGYSVSREKKERFSLILESASTNQTSMYLCASSKGRGQNEQYFGPGTRLTVT.

The gene calls are TRBV7-9 and TRBJ2-5; perhaps TRBD2 as D (6 bases). V shed 2 bases and J shed 1 base, with 17 bases lying between them. The CDR3 spans 17 residues. The V gene's germline CDR1 is SEHNR and CDR2 FQNEAQ (reference sequence). The CDR3 sequence is CASSLLIAATPQETQYF. The CDR3 nucleotides are TGTGCCAGCAGCTTATTAATAGCGGCCACCCCCCAAGAGACCCAGTACTTC.

This clone appeared a few times. The chain has TRBV5-4 and TRBJ1-2; D gene unclear. The CDR3 runs to 17 residues. V was trimmed by 4 bases and J by 2 bases, leaving 21 bases between them. The V gene's germline CDR1 is SGHNT and CDR2 YYREEE (reference sequence). CDR3 DNA sequence: TGTGCCAGCAGCCCCCTGTTAGATAGGCCCTCAAACTATGGCTACACCTTC. Translated: CASSPLLDRPSNYGYTF.

The V gene is TRBV5-1, the J gene TRBJ2-1; D not resolved. Trimming removed 0 bases at V and 5 bases at J, with 12 bases between. CDR1 is SGHRS, CDR2 YFSETQ, per germline. The CDR3 length is 15 residues. As DNA, the CDR3 is TGCGCCAGCAGCTTGGAAACCCCCGCGCACAATGAGCAGTTCTTC. It is translated as CASSLETPAHNEQFF.

The V and J genes are TRBV6-5 and TRBJ2-7, with D tentatively TRBD2 (6 bases). CDR1 MNHEY and CDR2 SVGAGI come from the germline V gene. Between the trimmed V and J ends, which lost 7 bases and 4 bases, there was a span of 14 bases. The CDR3 runs to 13 residues. The CDR3 nucleotides are TGTGCCAGCACCCCCGGGAGAGGTTACGAGCAGTACTTC. It specifies CASTPGRGYEQYF.

This chain joins TRBV5-1 and TRBJ2-7; a possible D gene is TRBD1 (5 bases). Germline lookup yields CDR1 SGHRS and CDR2 YFSETQ. V was cut by 4 bases and J by 4 bases, with 9 bases left in between. The CDR3 loop spans 12 amino acids. CDR3 protein: CASSPDSYEQYF. In DNA, the CDR3 is TGCGCCAGCAGCCCTGACAGTTACGAGCAGTACTTC.

CDR3 sequence: CAIRDTTGELFF. The DNA for the CDR3 is TGTGCCATCAGGGACACCACCGGGGAGCTGTTTTTT. The chain uses TRBV6-6 and TRBJ2-2; a possible D gene is TRBD1 (6 bases). From germline, CDR1 is MNHNY and CDR2 SVGAGI (reference sequence). With 10 bases removed from V and 4 bases from J, the gap between germline ends came to 10 bases. This CDR3 contains 12 residues.

The V gene is TRBV7-9, the J gene TRBJ2-7; D possibly uses TRBD1 or TRBD2 (5 bases each). The V gene's germline CDR1 is SEHNR and CDR2 FQNEAQ (reference sequence). The CDR3 is 15 residues long. V was pared by 5 bases and J by 6 bases, with 20 bases between. The CDR3 DNA is TGTGCCAGCAGCCCCCCCCGGGACGGGGCCTTCGAGCAGTACTTC. Translation gives CASSPPRDGAFEQYF.

The rearrangement uses TRBV6-5 and TRBJ2-5; TRBD1 might be the D (6 bases). CDR1 is MNHEY and CDR2 is SVGAGI in the germline V gene. Deletions cut 10 bases from V and 0 bases from J, with 18 bases between. The CDR3 extends over 15 amino acids. CDR3 DNA sequence: TGTGCCACCCAACCTCCTTGGGACAACCAAGAGACCCAGTACTTC. This encodes CATQPPWDNQETQYF.

This clone was found a few times. The chain carries TRBV7-9 and TRBJ2-3; 9 bases are shared with TRBD2. The CDR3 sequence is 15 residues long. Germline V gene lookup returns CDR1 SEHNR and CDR2 FQNEAQ (reference sequence). V gave up 3 bases and J gave up 4 bases; unmatched junction bases: 5. Written as DNA, the CDR3 is TGTGCCAGCAGCTTTGGGGGACTAGCTCCAGATACGCAGTATTTT. Protein product: CASSFGGLAPDTQYF.

This clone occurred once. The V gene is TRBV7-5, the J gene TRBJ1-6. TRBV7-5 is a pseudogene locus. This CDR3 has 13 amino acids. The CDR3: CASSPDYNSPLHF. The DNA of the CDR3 is TGTGCCAGCAGCCCCGATTATAATTCACCCCTCCACTTT.

The rearrangement uses TRBV4-2 and TRBJ2-7; TRBD2 agrees at 7 bases. The CDR3 has 15 residues. Trimming took 2 bases from V and 5 from J; bases not matched to a gene: 9. Per germline, CDR1 LGHNA and CDR2 YNFKEQ. This CDR3 is CASSQSLGGYDEQYF. For the CDR3, the DNA is TGTGCCAGCAGCCAATCCCTGGGAGGGTATGACGAGCAGTACTTC.

The rearrangement joins TRBV28 to TRBJ2-7, with D uncertain. This CDR3 has 16 residues. Germline CDR1 MDHEN, CDR2 SYDVKM. The V end lost 1 base, the J end lost 0 bases, and 13 bases lay between the germline ends. This chain's CDR3 is CASSLSVSTLSYEQYF. The DNA of the CDR3 is TGTGCCAGCAGTTTATCGGTCTCTACGCTCTCCTACGAGCAGTACTTC. The whole variable domain, remainder taken from reference TRBV28 and TRBJ2-7, is DVKVTQSSRYLVKRTGEKVFLECVQDMDHENMFWYRQDPGLGLRLIYFSYDVKMKEKGDIPEGYSVSREKKERFSLILESASTNQTSMYLCASSLSVSTLSYEQYFGPGTRLTVT.

Here the CDR3 reads CATSRDVGVASYEQYF. CDR3 nucleotide sequence: TGTGCCACCAGCAGAGATGTAGGGGTTGCATCCTACGAGCAGTACTTC. The V and J genes are TRBV15 and TRBJ2-7; tentative D call: TRBD1 (5 bases). V was pared by 0 bases and J by 1 base, with 13 bases between. This CDR3 comprises 16 residues. CDR1 is LNHNV, CDR2 YYDKDF, per germline (reference sequence).